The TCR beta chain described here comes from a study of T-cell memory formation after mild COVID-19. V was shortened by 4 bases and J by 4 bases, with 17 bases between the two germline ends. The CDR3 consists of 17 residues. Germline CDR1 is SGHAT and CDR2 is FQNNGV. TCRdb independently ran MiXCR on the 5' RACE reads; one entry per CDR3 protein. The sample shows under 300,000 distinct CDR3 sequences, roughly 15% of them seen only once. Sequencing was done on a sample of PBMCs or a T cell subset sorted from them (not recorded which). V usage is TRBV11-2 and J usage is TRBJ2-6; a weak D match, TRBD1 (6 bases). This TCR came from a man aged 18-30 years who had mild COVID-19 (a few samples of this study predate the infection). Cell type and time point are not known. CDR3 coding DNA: TGTGCCAGCAGCTACCTAGGGGGAGCCGCCGGGGCCAACGTCCTGACTTTC. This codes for CASSYLGGAAGANVLTF.